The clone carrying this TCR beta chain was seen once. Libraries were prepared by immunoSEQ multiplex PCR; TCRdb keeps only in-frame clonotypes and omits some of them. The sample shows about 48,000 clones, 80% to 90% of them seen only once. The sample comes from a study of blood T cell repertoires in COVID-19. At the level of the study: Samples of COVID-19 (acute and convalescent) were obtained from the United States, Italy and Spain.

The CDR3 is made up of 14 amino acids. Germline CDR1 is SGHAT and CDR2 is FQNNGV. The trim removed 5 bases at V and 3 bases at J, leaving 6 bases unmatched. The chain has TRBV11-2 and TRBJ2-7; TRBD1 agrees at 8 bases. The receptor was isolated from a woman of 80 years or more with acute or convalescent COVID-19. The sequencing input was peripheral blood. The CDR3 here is CASSEDRGYYEQYF. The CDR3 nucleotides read TGTGCCAGCAGCGAAGACAGGGGTTACTACGAGCAGTACTTC.